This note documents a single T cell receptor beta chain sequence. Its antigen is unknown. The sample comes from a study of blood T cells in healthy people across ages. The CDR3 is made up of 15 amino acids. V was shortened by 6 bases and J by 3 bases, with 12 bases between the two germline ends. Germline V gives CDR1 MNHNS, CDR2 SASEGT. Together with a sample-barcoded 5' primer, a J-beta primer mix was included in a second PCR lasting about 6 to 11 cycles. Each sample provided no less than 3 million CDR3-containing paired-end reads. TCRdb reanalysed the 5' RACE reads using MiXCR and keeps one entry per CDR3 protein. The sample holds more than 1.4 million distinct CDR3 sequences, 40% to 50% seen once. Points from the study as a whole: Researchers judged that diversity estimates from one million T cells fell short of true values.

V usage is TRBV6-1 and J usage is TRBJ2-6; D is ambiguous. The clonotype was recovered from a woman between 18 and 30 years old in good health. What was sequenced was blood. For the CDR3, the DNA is TGTGCCAGCAGATCGACGGTCTATGGGGCCAACGTCCTGACTTTC. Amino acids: CASRSTVYGANVLTF.